The next 13 T cell receptor beta chains were all read from a single sample in a study of T cell responses to AZD1222 COVID-19 vaccine. Sequencing was performed with immunoSEQ multiplex PCR; in TCRdb, only in-frame clones are kept and a portion is missing. The table shows about 140,000 clones, with around 90% occurring only once. The sample was peripheral blood, taken 28 days after the second AZD1222 dose. The receptors derive from an adult who received the AZD1222 COVID-19 vaccine.

This chain links TRBV6-5 with TRBJ1-3; a possible D gene is TRBD1 (5 bases). This CDR3 region has 15 residues. V lost 8 bases to trimming and J lost 4 bases, with 18 bases between them. Germline CDR1 reads MNHEY; CDR2 reads SVGAGI. For the CDR3, the DNA is TGTGCCAGCGGCCAGGATGCGGGGACGGGAAACACCATATATTTT. Amino acid sequence: CASGQDAGTGNTIYF.

This clone was seen only once. This sequence joins TRBV7-2 and TRBJ2-1; 8 bases are shared with TRBD1. The V gene end was trimmed by 7 bases and the J gene end by 4 bases; junction bases not matched to a gene: 9. CDR1 and CDR2 from the germline V gene are SGHTA and FQGNSA. The CDR3 is 15 amino acids. This CDR3 is CASTSIGQGYNEQFF. The DNA of the CDR3 is TGTGCCAGCACCTCGATTGGACAGGGATACAATGAGCAGTTCTTC.

The V call is TRBV19, the J call TRBJ1-5; D unclear. The CDR3 covers 15 residues. V lost 6 bases and J 3 bases, leaving 15 bases between the germline ends. Germline lookup yields CDR1 LNHDA and CDR2 SQIVND (reference sequence). This CDR3 reads CASRTQDALNQPQHF. Written as DNA, the CDR3 is TGTGCCAGTAGGACCCAGGACGCCCTCAATCAGCCCCAGCATTTT.

There are a few counts of this clone. The chain couples TRBV5-5 to TRBJ2-7, with 7 bases that match TRBD1. Looked up from germline, CDR1 is SGHKS and CDR2 is YYEKEE (reference sequence). V dropped 5 bases and J dropped 0; count of bases not matched to a gene: 5. The CDR3 runs to 14 residues. This chain's CDR3 is CASSRDRDSYEQYF. For the CDR3, the DNA is TGTGCCAGCAGTAGGGACAGAGACTCCTACGAGCAGTACTTC.

The chain uses TRBV7-2 and TRBJ1-2, with 9 bases identical to TRBD1. CDR1 is SGHTA, CDR2 FQGNSA, per germline. The ends lost 5 bases at V and 4 bases at J; junction bases unmatched: 8. This CDR3 comprises 15 residues. The CDR3 nucleotides are TGTGCCAGCAGCGCGCGGACAGGGGCTAGCTATGGCTACACCTTC. This sequence encodes CASSARTGASYGYTF.

The CDR3 DNA follows: TGTGCCACCACCCCCCCGGGGATAGATACGCAGTATTTT. Encoded protein: CATTPPGIDTQYF. This sequence joins TRBV6-5 and TRBJ2-3; TRBD2 is a possible D gene (5 bases). This CDR3 spans 13 amino acids. Germline assignment: CDR1 MNHEY and CDR2 SVGAGI. Trimming removed 10 bases at V and 5 bases at J, with 16 bases between.

V usage is TRBV7-3 and J usage is TRBJ2-3; D gene uncertain. Trimming cost V 0 bases and J 5 bases, with 9 bases left between them. CDR3 length: 14 residues. CDR1 and CDR2 (germline): SGHTA, FQGTGA. As DNA, the CDR3 is TGTGCCAGCAGCTTAACAGGGCGCAGAGATACGCAGTATTTT. Amino acids: CASSLTGRRDTQYF.

Regarding this clone: This CDR3 is also generated by other DNA sequences in the sample. Here the CDR3 reads CASSPRSQETQYF. The CDR3 DNA follows: TGTGCCAGCTCACCCCGCTCCCAAGAGACCCAGTACTTC. V is TRBV18 and J is TRBJ2-5; unclear D gene. Germline values: CDR1 KGHSH, CDR2 LQKENI. CDR3 length: 13 residues. V dropped 3 bases and J dropped 1 base, with 6 bases sitting between them.

The rearrangement uses TRBV5-5 and TRBJ2-7; the D is unclear. The CDR3 has 13 amino acids. V was shortened by 4 bases and J by 3 bases, with 11 bases between the two germline ends. CDR1 and CDR2 (germline): SGHKS, YYEKEE (reference sequence). DNA for the CDR3: TGTGCCAGCAGCACTTACGATAACTACGAGCAGTACTTC. Amino acid sequence: CASSTYDNYEQYF.

The rearrangement uses TRBV5-1 and TRBJ2-3; no clear D. The CDR3 consists of 19 residues. The V gene lost 4 bases and the J gene lost 0 bases, with 24 bases spanning the gap. CDR1 is SGHRS, CDR2 YFSETQ, per germline. CDR3: CASSPSASLFSSSTDTQYF. The CDR3 coding sequence is TGCGCCAGCAGCCCATCCGCATCCCTATTCAGCAGTAGCACAGATACGCAGTATTTT.

The V call is TRBV5-1, the J call TRBJ2-1; D uncertain. The germline V gene encodes CDR1 SGHRS and CDR2 YFSETQ. This CDR3 contains 13 residues. Trimming shortened V by 0 bases and J by 9 bases, and 10 bases separated the two germline ends. In nucleotides, the CDR3 is TGCGCCAGCAGCTTGGCTCAGGTTAGTGAGCAGTTCTTC. It translates to CASSLAQVSEQFF.

The rearrangement joins TRBV27 to TRBJ2-2; 7 bases agree with TRBD2. J lost 0 bases, V lost 5 bases, and 15 bases had no gene match. The CDR3 contains 19 residues. Germline V gene data show CDR1 as MNHEY and CDR2 as SMNVEV (reference sequence). In nucleotides, the CDR3 is TGTGCCAGCAGTCACCTCCAACGGGTGGGAGGGGCGAACACCGGGGAGCTGTTTTTT. Protein: CASSHLQRVGGANTGELFF.

The rearrangement uses TRBV6-2 or TRBV6-3 and TRBJ2-7; 7 bases are a match to TRBD2. This CDR3 spans 16 amino acids. Germline CDR1 is MNHEY and CDR2 is SVGEGT. J gave up 3 bases and V 6 bases, and 14 bases lay outside the gene matches. The CDR3 bases are TGTGCCAGCAGCGGGAGAGACACACGCGGGGGCTACGAGCAGTACTTC. Protein sequence: CASSGRDTRGGYEQYF.